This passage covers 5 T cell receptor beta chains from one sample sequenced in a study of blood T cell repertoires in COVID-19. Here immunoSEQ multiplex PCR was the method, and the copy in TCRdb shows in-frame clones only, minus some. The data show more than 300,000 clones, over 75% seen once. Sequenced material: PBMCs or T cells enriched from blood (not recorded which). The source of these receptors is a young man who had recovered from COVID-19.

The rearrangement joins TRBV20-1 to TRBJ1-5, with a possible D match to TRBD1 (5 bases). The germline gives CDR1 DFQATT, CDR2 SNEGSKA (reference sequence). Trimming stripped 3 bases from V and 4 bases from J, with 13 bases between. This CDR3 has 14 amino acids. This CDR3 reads CSASYGPGNQPQHF. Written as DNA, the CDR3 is TGCAGTGCTAGTTACGGGCCAGGGAATCAGCCCCAGCATTTT.

As DNA, the CDR3 is TGTGCCAGCAGCCCAGTAGCGGGGGGAGCCAATGAGCAGTTCTTC. This translates into CASSPVAGGANEQFF. The rearrangement links TRBV7-9 to TRBJ2-1; TRBD2 agrees at 10 bases. Germline assignment: CDR1 SEHNR and CDR2 FQNEAQ (reference sequence). The CDR3 loop spans 15 amino acids. Trimming at V came to 5 bases and at J to 6 bases, leaving 7 bases not matched to a gene.

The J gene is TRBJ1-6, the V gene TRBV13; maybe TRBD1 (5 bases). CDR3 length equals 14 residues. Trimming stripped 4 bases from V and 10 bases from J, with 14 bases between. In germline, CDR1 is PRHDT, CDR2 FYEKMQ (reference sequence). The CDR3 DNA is TGTGCCAGCAGCTCCCTCGGGGGTAGCTCACCCCTCCACTTT. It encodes CASSSLGGSSPLHF.

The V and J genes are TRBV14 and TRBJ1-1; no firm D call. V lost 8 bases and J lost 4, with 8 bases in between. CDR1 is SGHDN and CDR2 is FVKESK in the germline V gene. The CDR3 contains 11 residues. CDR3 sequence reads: CASQRGTEAFF. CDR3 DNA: TGTGCCAGCCAGCGGGGCACTGAAGCTTTCTTT. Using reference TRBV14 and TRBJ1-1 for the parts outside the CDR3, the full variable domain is EAGVTQFPSHSVIEKGQTVTLRCDPISGHDNLYWYRRVMGKEIKFLLHFVKESKQDESGMPNNRFLAERTGGTYSTLKVQPAELEDSGVYFCASQRGTEAFFGQGTRLTVV.

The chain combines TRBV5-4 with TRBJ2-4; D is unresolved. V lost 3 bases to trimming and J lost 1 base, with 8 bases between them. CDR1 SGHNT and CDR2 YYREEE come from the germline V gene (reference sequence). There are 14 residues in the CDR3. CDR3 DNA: TGTGCCAGCAGCTCAACCGGGGCCAAAAACATTCAGTACTTC. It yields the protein CASSSTGAKNIQYF.